The 19 T cell receptor beta chains listed next were all sequenced from one sample in a study of early T cells in non-severe SARS-CoV-2 infection. TCRdb re-derived calls from the 5' RACE reads in MiXCR, one entry per CDR3 protein. The table shows 10,000 to 13,000 distinct CDR3 sequences, with around 4.9% occurring only once. The sequenced material came from whole blood. Every receptor here comes from an adult who was a healthcare worker with PCR-confirmed SARS-CoV-2 infection or an uninfected control (not recorded which).

This clonotype came up many times. CDR3 region: CASSEVYGGGSTSPQYF. Written as DNA, the CDR3 is TGTGCCAGCAGTGAAGTCTACGGGGGGGGCTCTACCTCGCCGCAGTACTTC. The J gene is TRBJ2-7, the V gene TRBV6-1; 8 bases are a match to TRBD2. The ends lost 1 base at V and 9 bases at J; junction bases unmatched: 17. The V gene's germline CDR1 is MNHNS and CDR2 SASEGT. CDR3 length equals 17 residues.

This clonotype counts as medium-sized. The chain employs TRBV30 and TRBJ2-3; D is ambiguous. Germline V gene sequence: CDR1 GTSNPN, CDR2 SVGIG (reference sequence). The length of the CDR3 is 13 residues. V was shortened by 4 bases and J by 0 bases, with 8 bases between the two germline ends. The CDR3 reads CAWKATSTDTQYF. The DNA of the CDR3 is TGTGCCTGGAAGGCCACCAGCACAGATACGCAGTATTTT.

This clonotype was seen a few times. The V call is TRBV29-1, the J call TRBJ1-1, with TRBD1 identical over 7 bases. Trimming took 4 bases from V and 10 from J; bases not matched to a gene: 6. The CDR3 length is 11 residues. Germline values: CDR1 SQVTM, CDR2 ANQGSEA. For the CDR3, the DNA is TGCAGCGTTGGGGGGAACAGGGGAGCTTTCTTT. This encodes CSVGGNRGAFF.

This clonotype ranks as medium-sized. The V call is TRBV11-1, the J call TRBJ1-1; the D gene is possibly TRBD1 (5 bases). With 7 bases removed from V and 3 bases from J, the gap between germline ends came to 15 bases. The germline V gene has CDR1 SGHAT and CDR2 FQDESV (reference sequence). This CDR3 spans 14 amino acids. CDR3 sequence (DNA): TGTGCCAGCAAGGATTCCGGGACCTACACTGAAGCTTTCTTT. It translates to CASKDSGTYTEAFF. The full variable domain, in which reference TRBV11-1 and TRBJ1-1 provide the parts outside the CDR3, is EAEVAQSPRYKITEKSQAVAFWCDPISGHATLYWYRQILGQGPELLVQFQDESVVDDSQLPKDRFSAERLKGVDSTLKIQPAELGDSAMYLCASKDSGTYTEAFFGQGTRLTVV.

This clonotype is deemed medium-sized. The rearrangement joins TRBV20-1 to TRBJ2-7, with TRBD1 matching over 7 bases. The germline V gene encodes CDR1 DFQATT and CDR2 SNEGSKA (reference sequence). There are 13 residues in the CDR3. J gave up 2 bases and V 5 bases, and 6 bases lay outside the gene matches. DNA for the CDR3: TGCAGTGCTGGGGACAGCCATGCCTACGAGCAGTACTTC. It specifies CSAGDSHAYEQYF.

In its sample, this clonotype ranks as medium-sized (0.01 to 0.1%). The chain carries TRBV6-6 and TRBJ1-4; D unresolved. The CDR3 has 15 residues. V lost 2 bases and J 8 bases, leaving 15 bases between the germline ends. The germline CDR1 and CDR2 sequences are MNHNY and SVGAGI (reference sequence). The CDR3 loop is CASSYPQEDSEKLFF. CDR3 DNA sequence: TGTGCCAGCAGTTACCCGCAGGAGGACTCCGAAAAACTGTTTTTT.

This clonotype has a count of ten or more. The chain has TRBV7-2 and TRBJ1-6; D is uncertain. The CDR3 has 12 residues. Germline CDR1 SGHTA, CDR2 FQGNSA. Trimming stripped 10 bases from V and 6 bases from J, with 10 bases between. CDR3 in DNA: TGTGCCATCCGTCTGAGTAATTCACCCCTCCACTTT. This translates into CAIRLSNSPLHF.

This clonotype was observed at least ten times. Written as DNA, the CDR3 is TGCGCCAGCAGCTTGTCTAGCGGGGGTAGCTCCTACAATGAGCAGTTCTTC. Its translation is CASSLSSGGSSYNEQFF. The chain has TRBV5-1 and TRBJ2-1, with 10 bases aligning to TRBD2. The germline V gene has CDR1 SGHRS and CDR2 YFSETQ. V lost 1 base, J lost 0 bases, and 4 bases stayed unmatched. This CDR3 is built from 17 residues. The full variable domain, completed using reference TRBV5-1 and TRBJ2-1, is KAGVTQTPRYLIKTRGQQVTLSCSPISGHRSVSWYQQTPGQGLQFLFEYFSETQRNKGNFPGRFSGRQFSNSRSEMNVSTLELGDSALYLCASSLSSGGSSYNEQFFGPGTRLTVL.

A few counts support this clonotype. The genes are TRBV7-2 and TRBJ1-1, with 7 bases identical to TRBD1. V trimming: 5 bases; J trimming: 2 bases; junction bases outside the gene matches: 5. The CDR3 consists of 14 residues. CDR1 and CDR2 from the germline V gene are SGHTA and FQGNSA. The DNA of the CDR3 is TGTGCCAGCAGCCGGAACAGGGGAAACACTGAAGCTTTCTTT. It encodes CASSRNRGNTEAFF. Full variable domain (missing parts from reference TRBV7-2 and TRBJ1-1): GAGVSQSPSNKVTEKGKDVELRCDPISGHTALYWYRQSLGQGLEFLIYFQGNSAPDKSGLPSDRFSAERTGGSVSTLTIQRTQQEDSAVYLCASSRNRGNTEAFFGQGTRLTVV.

This sequence joins TRBV3-1 and TRBJ1-1; 7 nucleotides agree with TRBD1. Looked up from germline, CDR1 is LGHDT and CDR2 is YNNKEL (reference sequence). V was pared by 5 bases and J by 4 bases, with 19 bases of the junction left unmatched. The length of the CDR3 is 18 residues. The CDR3 DNA sequence: TGTGCCAGCAGCTTACGACCATTCACAACAGGGGACGCCACTGAAGCTTTCTTT. Translated: CASSLRPFTTGDATEAFF.

This clonotype has at least ten counts. CDR3 region: CASSYSQHPGGNTIYF. CDR3 nucleotides: TGTGCCAGCAGTTACTCGCAACACCCTGGTGGGAACACCATATATTTT. This chain uses TRBV6-6 with TRBJ1-3; D is ambiguous. This CDR3 has 16 amino acids. CDR1 and CDR2 from the germline V gene are MNHNY and SVGAGI (reference sequence). Trimming stripped 0 bases from V and 7 bases from J, with 16 bases between.

This clonotype was recorded many times. The rearrangement joins TRBV18 to TRBJ1-4; D uncertain. V lost 3 bases to trimming and J lost 4 bases, with 9 bases between them. Germline V gene lookup returns CDR1 KGHSH and CDR2 LQKENI. The CDR3 sequence is 14 residues long. CDR3 amino acids: CASSPATNNEKLFF. The CDR3 DNA is TGTGCCAGCTCACCGGCAACCAATAATGAAAAACTGTTTTTT.

In this sample, this clonotype turned up a few times. V gene TRBV6-2 or TRBV6-3 combines with J gene TRBJ1-1, with a possible D match to TRBD1 (5 bases). Trimming left V 2 bases short and J 1 base short, with 8 bases between. The germline V gene encodes CDR1 MNHEY and CDR2 SVGEGT. The CDR3 has 14 amino acids. The CDR3 sequence is CASSYATGNTEAFF. The CDR3 DNA follows: TGTGCCAGCAGTTACGCTACAGGGAACACTGAAGCTTTCTTT.

This clonotype came up many times. This sequence joins TRBV7-8 and TRBJ2-1; D tentatively fits TRBD1 or TRBD2 (5 bases each). CDR1 SGHVS and CDR2 FQNEAQ come from the germline V gene. The germline V and J ends were trimmed by 2 bases and 7 bases, with 21 bases remaining between them. This CDR3 has 17 amino acids. CDR3 in amino acids: CASSLHRDPQGGNEQFF. The CDR3 DNA reads TGTGCCAGCAGCTTACACCGGGACCCCCAAGGTGGGAATGAGCAGTTCTTC.

The genes are TRBV3-2 and TRBJ1-1. TRBV3-2 represents a pseudogene. This CDR3 contains 9 residues. The DNA for the CDR3 is TGTGCCTTGGGCCCTGAAGCTTTCTTT. Translated, it gives CALGPEAFF.

In its sample, this clonotype is medium-sized (0.01 to 0.1%). The chain combines TRBV7-9 with TRBJ1-1; 7 bases agree with TRBD1. This CDR3 region has 14 residues. V shed 5 bases and J 5 bases; nucleotides not matched to a gene: 8. Germline loops: CDR1 SEHNR, CDR2 FQNEAQ (reference sequence). This CDR3 reads CASSLGQTRTEAFF. CDR3 nucleotides: TGTGCCAGCAGCCTGGGACAGACCAGAACTGAAGCTTTCTTT.

CDR3 residues: CASSGGQGHSEQYF. CDR3 nucleotide sequence: TGCGCCAGCAGCGGCGGACAGGGCCACTCGGAGCAGTACTTC. The chain employs TRBV5-1 and TRBJ2-7; 8 positions match TRBD1. CDR1 is SGHRS and CDR2 is YFSETQ in the germline V gene. This CDR3 contains 14 residues. V shed 4 bases, J shed 7 bases, and the junction held 10 bases outside the gene matches. The entire variable domain, with the rest obtained from reference TRBV5-1 and TRBJ2-7, is as follows: KAGVTQTPRYLIKTRGQQVTLSCSPISGHRSVSWYQQTPGQGLQFLFEYFSETQRNKGNFPGRFSGRQFSNSRSEMNVSTLELGDSALYLCASSGGQGHSEQYFGPGTRLTVT.

This clonotype is medium-sized (0.01 to 0.1%). The V and J genes are TRBV29-1 and TRBJ2-2; 7 bases are a match to TRBD1. Germline V gene lookup returns CDR1 SQVTM and CDR2 ANQGSEA. V was pared by 7 bases and J by 5 bases, with 16 bases of the junction left unmatched. This CDR3 is built from 16 residues. The CDR3 DNA is TGCAGCGCACGGATACAGGGGAAGGTCGGGACCGGGGAGCTGTTTTTT. It codes for CSARIQGKVGTGELFF.

This clonotype is classed as medium-sized (0.01 to 0.1%). V usage is TRBV29-1 and J usage is TRBJ1-2, with 9 bases that match TRBD1. The junction had 4 bases not matched to a gene; V was cut back by 5 bases and J by 6 bases. CDR1 is SQVTM, CDR2 ANQGSEA, per germline. The CDR3 loop spans 12 amino acids. For the CDR3, the DNA is TGCAGCGTTTGGACAGGGGATAATGGCTACACCTTC. Protein: CSVWTGDNGYTF.